The sequence of this T cell receptor beta chain was determined in a study of T cell changes during pregnancy in multiple sclerosis (dated by TCRdb to between 2018 and 2021). In the study overall: In women with multiple sclerosis, the researchers looked at how the T cell repertoire shifted as pregnancy progressed.

The library was prepared using the immunoSEQ multiplex PCR assay. Not all clones reach the TCRdb copy of this immuneACCESS table, which keeps in-frame sequences only. Checked studies attribute under half of the gap to unresolved V genes and leave the rest unexplained. This sample comprises some 77,000 clones, approximately 89% of them detected only once. The ten largest clones take up 1.5% to 2% of the sample. A note on this clone: The antigen it recognizes is unknown. There are no base qualities to consult, and no much larger clone falls within one base.

The receptor was derived from a female donor with multiple sclerosis, enrolled in a pregnancy study. The sequenced sample was peripheral blood, obtained before pregnancy.

CDR3 protein: CASSSGGDTDTQYF. The sequenced DNA: TGTGCCAGCAGTAGCGGGGGGGATACAGATACGCAGTATTTT. The sequence links TRBV6-4 to TRBJ2-3; 10 bases in the middle match TRBD2. V is pruned by 5 bases and J by 3 bases, leaving 2 bases of the junction without a gene match. Sequences MRHNA (CDR1) and SNTAGT (CDR2) are obtained from the germline V gene. The cysteine opens and the phenylalanine closes a CDR3 of 14 amino acids. Only the CDR3 DNA is retained, 42 bases long and in frame from the first base.